These 25 T cell receptor beta chains were sequenced from one sample in a study of T cell repertoires in cytomegalovirus infection. A single record per CDR3 protein comes from TCRdb applying MiXCR to the reads. This sample has some 240,000 distinct CDR3 sequences, with about 18% found just once. Sequencing was performed on CD8+ T cells from PBMCs. The receptors derive from a human donor in good health (CMV status not recorded). Some clones in this sample may be carry-over from other donors' samples.

V and J are TRBV28 and TRBJ2-3, with D unclear. This CDR3 is 14 amino acids long. Trimming pared 2 bases from V and 2 bases from J, leaving 8 bases between. The V gene's germline CDR1 is MDHEN and CDR2 SYDVKM. CDR3 bases: TGTGCCAGCAGTTTAGACACAACCACAGATACGCAGTATTTT. Its protein product is CASSLDTTTDTQYF.

This clonotype was counted many times. This chain links TRBV7-2 with TRBJ2-7, with D maybe TRBD2 (6 bases). The CDR3 runs 15 residues. The V gene lost 1 base and the J gene lost 0 bases, with 10 bases spanning the gap. Per germline, CDR1 SGHTA and CDR2 FQGNSA. The CDR3 sequence is CASSLVLASSYEQYF. The DNA for the CDR3 is TGTGCCAGCAGCTTAGTTCTAGCGAGCTCCTACGAGCAGTACTTC.

The chain joins TRBV4-1 to TRBJ1-1; D might be TRBD1 (5 bases). The germline V gene encodes CDR1 MGHRA and CDR2 YSYEKL. The CDR3 runs 15 residues. Between the trimmed V and J ends, which lost 3 bases and 0 bases, there was a span of 11 bases. The CDR3 nucleotides are TGCGCCAGCAGCCAGTCGCAGGGCATGAACACTGAAGCTTTCTTT. This codes for CASSQSQGMNTEAFF.

This clonotype was counted many times. The rearrangement joins TRBV7-8 to TRBJ1-5, with a possible D match to TRBD1 (5 bases). The length of the CDR3 is 15 residues. CDR1 SGHVS and CDR2 FQNEAQ come from the germline V gene. V was clipped by 1 base and J by 4 bases, with 11 bases between them. CDR3 nucleotides: TGTGCCAGCAGCTTAGGACCGGGGGGGAATCAGCCCCAGCATTTT. This translates into CASSLGPGGNQPQHF.

V and J are TRBV7-6 and TRBJ2-1; 12 bases fit TRBD2. The CDR3 has 15 amino acids. The germline gives CDR1 SGHVS, CDR2 FNYEAQ. After removal of 3 bases from V and 6 bases from J, the junction contained 3 bases not matched to a gene. This CDR3 reads CASSFTSGGINEQFF. The DNA of the CDR3 is TGTGCCAGCAGCTTTACTAGCGGGGGGATCAATGAGCAGTTCTTC.

In this sample, this clonotype turned up a few times. The genes are TRBV12-3 or TRBV12-4 and TRBJ2-3, with 11 bases matching TRBD2. This CDR3 has 17 amino acids. Trimming at V came to 3 bases and at J to 0 bases, leaving 5 bases not matched to a gene. CDR3 DNA: TGTGCCAGCAGTTTTGGACTAGCGGGTTCTAGCACAGATACGCAGTATTTT. Its translation is CASSFGLAGSSTDTQYF.

Many counts were recorded for this clonotype. The chain combines TRBV29-1 with TRBJ1-2, with D possibly matching TRBD1 (6 bases). The CDR3 contains 12 residues. CDR1 SQVTM and CDR2 ANQGSEA come from the germline V gene. V dropped 3 bases and J dropped 4 bases, with 9 bases sitting between them. Written as DNA, the CDR3 is TGCAGCGTTGAGGTGGGGGCCTATGGCTACACCTTC. It is translated as CSVEVGAYGYTF. Full variable domain (missing parts from reference TRBV29-1 and TRBJ1-2): SAVISQKPSRDICQRGTSLTIQCQVDSQVTMMFWYRQQPGQSLTLIATANQGSEATYESGFVIDKFPISRPNLTFSTLTVSNMSPEDSSIYLCSVEVGAYGYTFGSGTRLTVV.

This clonotype was observed a handful of times. The chain recombines TRBV11-2 with TRBJ2-1; tentatively, D is TRBD2 (7 bases). The CDR3 consists of 16 residues. CDR1 is SGHAT, CDR2 FQNNGV, per germline. Trimming left V 4 bases short and J 3 bases short, with 16 bases between. The CDR3 DNA reads as TGTGCCAGCAGCTCGGTCGGGGGGCGCGTCTACAATGAGCAGTTCTTC. Its protein product is CASSSVGGRVYNEQFF.

This chain connects TRBV7-9 to TRBJ1-2; D is unresolved. V lost 4 bases to trimming and J lost 4 bases, with 13 bases between them. Germline lookup yields CDR1 SEHNR and CDR2 FQNEAQ (reference sequence). The CDR3 has 14 residues. CDR3 protein: CASSSPQPFYGYTF. The CDR3 coding sequence is TGTGCCAGCAGCTCACCCCAGCCCTTCTATGGCTACACCTTC.

The V and J genes are TRBV20-1 and TRBJ2-1; D gene uncertain. Germline loops: CDR1 DFQATT, CDR2 SNEGSKA (reference sequence). The CDR3 has 15 amino acids. With 1 base removed from V and 4 bases from J, the gap between germline ends came to 14 bases. CDR3 nucleotide sequence: TGCAGTGCTAGAGTAAGGGAAAGCTCATACAATGAGCAGTTCTTC. Translation gives CSARVRESSYNEQFF.

This clonotype was seen repeatedly, ten times or more. V and J are TRBV27 and TRBJ1-5; 10 bases are a match to TRBD1. The CDR3 contains 19 residues. In germline, CDR1 is MNHEY, CDR2 SMNVEV (reference sequence). Unmatched junction bases numbered 15, after V lost 6 bases and J lost 1 base. CDR3 sequence: CASSLTVPDRGRSNQPQHF. The DNA of the CDR3 is TGTGCCAGCAGCCTTACCGTTCCAGACAGGGGGCGAAGCAATCAGCCCCAGCATTTT.

This chain joins TRBV29-1 and TRBJ2-6; no reliable D call. Germline V lookup: CDR1 SQVTM, CDR2 ANQGSEA. The length of the CDR3 is 15 residues. Trimming pared 0 bases from V and 2 bases from J, leaving 8 bases between. CDR3 sequence reads: CSVEDRAAGANVLTF. CDR3 nucleotide sequence: TGCAGCGTTGAAGATCGAGCAGCTGGGGCCAACGTCCTGACTTTC.

V is TRBV15 and J is TRBJ2-1; D assignment may be TRBD1 or TRBD2 (5 bases each). Germline-derived CDR1 and CDR2 are LNHNV and YYDKDF (reference sequence). The CDR3 has 16 amino acids. The ends were cut back, 2 bases at V and 8 bases at J, with 19 bases in the middle. The CDR3 reads CATSRPPGPPTDEQFF. Written as DNA, the CDR3 is TGTGCCACCAGCAGACCGCCGGGACCCCCCACCGATGAGCAGTTCTTC. Full variable domain (missing parts from reference TRBV15 and TRBJ2-1): DAMVIQNPRYQVTQFGKPVTLSCSQTLNHNVMYWYQQKSSQAPKLLFHYYDKDFNNEADTPDNFQSRRPNTSFCFLDIRSPGLGDTAMYLCATSRPPGPPTDEQFFGPGTRLTVL.

This clonotype was detected a few times. The gene calls are TRBV5-6 and TRBJ1-5; unclear D gene. CDR1 is SGHDT and CDR2 is YYEEEE in the germline V gene. CDR3 length: 16 residues. With 2 bases removed from V and 1 base from J, the gap between germline ends came to 13 bases. The chain's CDR3 is CASSLLGSPSNQPQHF. The DNA of the CDR3 is TGTGCCAGCAGCTTACTGGGGAGTCCGAGCAATCAGCCCCAGCATTTT.

This sequence joins TRBV7-9 and TRBJ1-2; D uncertain. From germline, CDR1 is SEHNR and CDR2 FQNEAQ (reference sequence). V was pared by 5 bases and J by 3 bases, with 19 bases between. This CDR3 has 16 residues. The CDR3 loop is CASSPRTGEGDYGYTF. CDR3 bases: TGTGCCAGCAGCCCTAGGACCGGGGAAGGTGACTATGGCTACACCTTC.

The rearrangement joins TRBV11-1 to TRBJ2-1, with 8 bases that match TRBD2. The ends lost 5 bases at V and 8 bases at J; junction bases unmatched: 20. Germline V gene data show CDR1 as SGHAT and CDR2 as FQDESV (reference sequence). This CDR3 is 18 amino acids long. CDR3 coding DNA: TGTGCCAGCAGCCACTTATACCTCGCGGGGGGTAATAGCTATGAGCAGTTCTTC. The encoded protein is CASSHLYLAGGNSYEQFF. The full variable domain, in which reference TRBV11-1 and TRBJ2-1 provide the parts outside the CDR3, is EAEVAQSPRYKITEKSQAVAFWCDPISGHATLYWYRQILGQGPELLVQFQDESVVDDSQLPKDRFSAERLKGVDSTLKIQPAELGDSAMYLCASSHLYLAGGNSYEQFFGPGTRLTVL.

The chain uses TRBV6-2 or TRBV6-3 and TRBJ2-1; the D is unclear. CDR3 length: 15 residues. Trimming cost V 6 bases and J 0 bases, with 12 bases left between them. The germline V gene has CDR1 MNHEY and CDR2 SVGEGT. CDR3 bases: TGTGCCAGCAGCTTAAGGGTAAGCTCCTACAATGAGCAGTTCTTC. This encodes CASSLRVSSYNEQFF.

The chain carries TRBV6-2 or TRBV6-3 and TRBJ1-6; tentative D call: TRBD1 (6 bases). Per the germline V gene, CDR1 is MNHEY and CDR2 is SVGEGT. Trimming stripped 7 bases from V and 8 bases from J, with 15 bases between. The CDR3 is 14 amino acids. CDR3 loop: CASTGQPPDSPLHF. CDR3 DNA sequence: TGTGCCAGCACTGGACAGCCGCCGGATTCACCCCTCCACTTT.

This sequence joins TRBV28 and TRBJ2-3; 11 positions match TRBD2. Germline V gives CDR1 MDHEN, CDR2 SYDVKM. The CDR3 is 16 residues long. Unmatched junction bases numbered 8, after V lost 7 bases and J lost 2 bases. CDR3 sequence reads: CASIKGTSGPTDTQYF. Written as DNA, the CDR3 is TGTGCCAGCATCAAGGGGACTAGCGGACCCACAGATACGCAGTATTTT.

The chain joins TRBV4-3 to TRBJ1-1, with 8 bases aligning to TRBD1. Trimming took 2 bases from V and 4 from J; bases not matched to a gene: 12. Germline assignment: CDR1 LGHNA and CDR2 YSLEER. This CDR3 contains 17 residues. In DNA, the CDR3 is TGCGCCAGCAGCCAACGCTACGGACAGGGATGGGGCACTGAAGCTTTCTTT. It yields the protein CASSQRYGQGWGTEAFF.

This clonotype was found many times. This chain joins TRBV7-8 and TRBJ1-1; the D gene is possibly TRBD1 (5 bases). V was cut by 4 bases and J by 7 bases, with 16 bases left in between. This CDR3 is 14 amino acids long. Germline CDR1 and CDR2: SGHVS and FQNEAQ. CDR3 nucleotides: TGTGCCAGCAGCTCCTGGGACCAAGGGCATGAAGCTTTCTTT. Its translation: CASSSWDQGHEAFF.

The chain couples TRBV6-2 or TRBV6-3 to TRBJ1-1; unclear D gene. CDR1 and CDR2 (germline): MNHEY, SVGEGT. V dropped 7 bases and J dropped 3 bases, with 12 bases sitting between them. The CDR3 extends over 13 amino acids. CDR3 coding DNA: TGTGCCAGCATTAGGGCGGCGGACACTGAAGCTTTCTTT. Its translation is CASIRAADTEAFF.

The count of this clonotype is one. J is TRBJ2-4 and V is TRBV20-1; 7 nucleotides align to TRBD1. Germline assignment: CDR1 DFQATT and CDR2 SNEGSKA (reference sequence). Trimming at V came to 0 bases and at J to 3 bases, leaving 8 bases not matched to a gene. The CDR3 sequence is 16 residues long. The chain's CDR3 is CSAREGGFSGKNIQYF. For the CDR3, the DNA is TGCAGTGCTAGAGAAGGGGGCTTTTCAGGCAAAAACATTCAGTACTTC.

Many counts were recorded for this clonotype. The chain links TRBV7-6 to TRBJ2-2, with a weak D call TRBD2 (5 bases). This CDR3 region has 13 residues. The V gene's germline CDR1 is SGHVS and CDR2 FNYEAQ. The V gene lost 4 bases and the J gene lost 6 bases, with 9 bases spanning the gap. CDR3 DNA sequence: TGTGCCAGCAGCTGGGGAGTGCCCGGGGAGCTGTTTTTT. Amino acid sequence: CASSWGVPGELFF. Drawing the rest from reference TRBV7-6 and TRBJ2-2, the complete variable domain is GAGVSQSPRYKVTKRGQDVALRCDPISGHVSLYWYRQALGQGPEFLTYFNYEAQQDKSGLPNDRFSAERPEGSISTLTIQRTEQRDSAMYRCASSWGVPGELFFGEGSRLTVL.

This clonotype was recorded at least ten times. The chain is built from TRBV11-2 and TRBJ2-3; the D is unclear. The germline gives CDR1 SGHAT, CDR2 FQNNGV. This CDR3 comprises 13 residues. Trimming cost V 0 bases and J 6 bases, with 7 bases left between them. This CDR3 reads CASSLDGLDTQYF. The CDR3 DNA reads as TGTGCCAGCAGCTTAGACGGCCTTGATACGCAGTATTTT.